Following are 27 T cell receptor beta chains from one sample sequenced in a study of blood T cells in healthy people across ages. Together with a sample-barcoded 5' primer, a J-beta primer mix was included in a second PCR lasting 7 to 11 cycles. TCRdb itself ran the 5' RACE reads through MiXCR, one entry per CDR3 protein. The sample has over 600,000 distinct CDR3 sequences, about half seen once. The sample was blood. These receptors all stem from an elderly man in good health.

This clonotype appeared a single time. This may be a read error, as it is one base from a much larger clone. The rearrangement uses TRBV29-1 and TRBJ1-2; D call uncertain. Germline loops: CDR1 SQVTM, CDR2 ANQGSEA. The CDR3 runs to 11 residues. The CDR3 sequence is CNVELGRGYTF. CDR3 bases: TGCAACGTTGAACTGGGTCGTGGCTACACCTTC.

The J gene is TRBJ2-5, the V gene TRBV20-1; 12 nucleotides line up with TRBD1. The CDR3 is 16 amino acids. The germline V gene has CDR1 DFQATT and CDR2 SNEGSKA (reference sequence). Germline trimming cut 2 bases from V and 4 bases from J; bases unmatched to any gene: 8. The CDR3 reads CSARNRDRGLRETQYF. CDR3 nucleotides: TGCAGTGCTAGAAACCGGGACAGGGGGCTAAGAGAGACCCAGTACTTC.

This clonotype was found a few times. A much larger clone is a single base away; this may be a read error. The rearrangement joins TRBV15 to TRBJ2-1, with 13 bases identical to TRBD2. Germline V lookup: CDR1 LNHNV, CDR2 YYDKDF (reference sequence). This CDR3 has 17 amino acids. The V and J ends lost 5 bases and 10 bases, in that order; junction bases with no gene match: 14. CDR3 nucleotides: TGTGCCACCAGCGGAAAGGGACTAGCGGGGATCTCCTACGAGCAGTTCTTC. It specifies CATSGKGLAGISYEQFF.

The V and J genes are TRBV10-3 and TRBJ2-3; 13 nucleotides match TRBD2. The germline V gene encodes CDR1 ENHRY and CDR2 SYGVKD. V trimming: 8 bases; J trimming: 0 bases; junction bases outside the gene matches: 11. CDR3 size: 18 residues. CDR3 sequence: CAISGLAGTTTSTDTQYF. The CDR3 DNA reads TGTGCCATCTCGGGACTAGCGGGGACGACTACTAGCACAGATACGCAGTATTTT.

V usage is TRBV9 and J usage is TRBJ2-2; D not certain. The V and J ends lost 0 bases and 3 bases respectively, with 21 bases between them. This CDR3 is built from 19 residues. Germline CDR1 reads SGDLS; CDR2 reads YYNGEE. The CDR3 nucleotides are TGTGCCAGCAGCGTAGGAATCTCGGTTACTGTAGGATACACCGGGGAGCTGTTTTTT. It codes for CASSVGISVTVGYTGELFF.

This clonotype was detected a few times. This chain links TRBV20-1 with TRBJ2-1; D might be TRBD2 (5 bases). Germline CDR1 DFQATT, CDR2 SNEGSKA (reference sequence). Trimming took off 6 bases at V and 2 bases at J, with 11 bases between the two ends. This CDR3 has 13 residues. The CDR3 here is CSAPLVTYNEQFF. CDR3 sequence (DNA): TGCAGTGCACCACTAGTGACCTACAATGAGCAGTTCTTC.

V usage is TRBV20-1 and J usage is TRBJ2-3; maybe TRBD1 (6 bases). V lost 3 bases, J lost 2 bases, and 15 bases lay in between. Germline V gives CDR1 DFQATT, CDR2 SNEGSKA (reference sequence). This CDR3 is built from 15 residues. CDR3 nucleotides: TGCAGTGCTAGTGACTCCGGGACAATCACAGATACGCAGTATTTT. This encodes CSASDSGTITDTQYF.

This clonotype was observed a few times. The chain carries TRBV7-2 and TRBJ2-1, with TRBD1 matching 9 bases. This CDR3 spans 12 amino acids. After removal of 5 bases from V and 14 bases from J, the junction contained 7 bases not matched to a gene. Germline V lookup: CDR1 SGHTA, CDR2 FQGNSA. For the CDR3, the DNA is TGTGCCAGCAGCCAAACCGGGACAGGGAAGTTCTTC. It codes for CASSQTGTGKFF.

The chain is built from TRBV10-3 and TRBJ2-3; a possible D gene is TRBD2 (6 bases). Deletions cut 3 bases from V and 3 bases from J, with 10 bases between. Per the germline V gene, CDR1 is ENHRY and CDR2 is SYGVKD. The CDR3 is made up of 14 amino acids. This CDR3 reads CAISDGGDTDTQYF. In DNA, the CDR3 is TGTGCCATCAGTGACGGCGGGGATACAGATACGCAGTATTTT.

The V and J genes are TRBV24-1 and TRBJ2-1; D may be TRBD2 (6 bases). The CDR3 length is 16 residues. The V gene lost 3 bases and the J gene lost 5 bases, with 16 bases spanning the gap. Per germline, CDR1 KGHDR and CDR2 SFDVKD. The CDR3 protein is CATSDRDGTGNNEQFF. The CDR3 nucleotides are TGTGCCACCAGTGATCGTGACGGGACTGGCAACAATGAGCAGTTCTTC.

With regard to this clonotype: This may be a read error: a much more frequent sequence differs by one nucleotide. The chain employs TRBV2 and TRBJ2-5, with 8 bases lining up with TRBD2. This CDR3 is 15 amino acids long. Germline V gene sequence: CDR1 SNHLY, CDR2 FYNNEI. In DNA form, the CDR3 reads TGTACCAGCAGTCCGGGACTAGGCGTTGAAGAGACCCAGTACTTC. Protein: CTSSPGLGVEETQYF.

The rearrangement joins TRBV5-1 to TRBJ2-1, with TRBD2 matching over 9 bases. V was pared by 0 bases and J by 4 bases, with 5 bases of the junction left unmatched. CDR3 length equals 16 residues. Per germline, CDR1 SGHRS and CDR2 YFSETQ. The CDR3 reads CASSLAGTSWYNEQFF. The CDR3 DNA sequence: TGCGCCAGCAGCTTGGCGGGGACTAGCTGGTACAATGAGCAGTTCTTC.

V usage is TRBV28 and J usage is TRBJ2-1; unclear D gene. This CDR3 region has 17 residues. Trimming removed 2 bases from V and 5 bases from J, with 19 bases in between. Germline-derived CDR1 and CDR2 are MDHEN and SYDVKM. In DNA, the CDR3 is TGTGCCAGCAGTTTAGATAAAGGAATTCCCGAGGACAATGAGCAGTTCTTC. Amino acids: CASSLDKGIPEDNEQFF.

In this sample, this clonotype turned up many times. The J gene is TRBJ2-5, the V gene TRBV5-1; D unclear. CDR1 SGHRS and CDR2 YFSETQ come from the germline V gene. Trimming shortened V by 4 bases and J by 2 bases, and 12 bases separated the two germline ends. CDR3 length: 14 amino acids. DNA of the CDR3: TGCGCCAGCAGCCCGATAGCAGGACAAGAGACCCAGTACTTC. Translating gives CASSPIAGQETQYF.

This clonotype was counted a few times. The chain joins TRBV29-1 to TRBJ2-5; TRBD2 aligns across 7 bases. This CDR3 has 14 residues. With V trimmed by 4 bases and J by 5 bases, 10 bases remained unmatched. Germline CDR1 SQVTM, CDR2 ANQGSEA. The CDR3 coding sequence is TGCAGCGTTGGGACGACGGTGCGGGGGGAGACCCAGTACTTC. It codes for CSVGTTVRGETQYF.

The sample holds one count of this clonotype. The chain couples TRBV24-1 to TRBJ2-5; 10 positions agree with TRBD1. Gene TRBJ2-7 matches the end of the DNA better, so the J call may be wrong. This CDR3 spans 17 amino acids. The germline V gene encodes CDR1 KGHDR and CDR2 SFDVKD. The CDR3 DNA reads TGTGCCACCAGTGATCCCTCGGGCGGGACAGGGGACTACGAGCAGTACTTC. This translates into CATSDPSGGTGDYEQYF.

The V gene is TRBV6-2 or TRBV6-3, the J gene TRBJ2-7, with 7 bases aligning to TRBD2. The CDR3 loop spans 16 amino acids. The germline gives CDR1 MNHEY, CDR2 SVGEGT. V lost 8 bases to trimming and J lost 1 base; unmatched junction nucleotides: 14. The CDR3 loop reads CASVESGGSTSYEQYF. The DNA for the CDR3 is TGTGCCAGCGTGGAATCCGGCGGGAGTACTTCCTACGAGCAGTACTTC.

The rearrangement links TRBV20-1 to TRBJ1-3; perhaps TRBD1 as D (5 bases). Trimming shortened V by 3 bases and J by 2 bases, and 14 bases separated the two germline ends. Germline-derived CDR1 and CDR2 are DFQATT and SNEGSKA (reference sequence). CDR3 length: 15 residues. CDR3 loop: CSASWGGRTGNTIYF. The CDR3 nucleotides read TGCAGTGCTAGTTGGGGGGGTCGGACTGGAAACACCATATATTTT.

Remarks on this clonotype: The junction differs from germline at one of its ends, possibly a read error. The rearrangement links TRBV7-2 to TRBJ2-7; D may be TRBD2 (6 bases). Germline V gives CDR1 SGHTA, CDR2 FQGNSA. CDR3 length: 15 amino acids. In DNA form, the CDR3 reads TGTGCCAGCGGCTTAACCGGGACTCTAGACTACGAGCAGTACTTC. As protein: CASGLTGTLDYEQYF. The full variable domain, with the rest looked up from reference TRBV7-2 and TRBJ2-7, is GAGVSQSPSNKVTEKGKDVELRCDPISGHTALYWYRQSLGQGLEFLIYFQGNSAPDKSGLPSDRFSAERTGGSVSTLTIQRTQQEDSAVYLCASGLTGTLDYEQYFGPGTRLTVT.

The chain couples TRBV7-3 to TRBJ2-2; no reliable D call. Germline values: CDR1 SGHTA, CDR2 FQGTGA. There are 12 residues in the CDR3. Trimming pared 5 bases from V and 3 bases from J, leaving 4 bases between. The CDR3 DNA sequence: TGTGCCAGCAGCACATACACCGGGGAGCTGTTTTTT. Protein: CASSTYTGELFF.

CDR3 nucleotides: TGTGCCAGCAGCCATCGACAGGGAATGGATGAAAAACTGTTTTTT. This codes for CASSHRQGMDEKLFF. J is TRBJ1-4 and V is TRBV28, with 7 positions matching TRBD1. V dropped 6 bases and J dropped 6; count of bases not matched to a gene: 10. The CDR3 loop spans 15 amino acids. Germline-derived CDR1 and CDR2 are MDHEN and SYDVKM.

The chain employs TRBV7-9 and TRBJ1-6; D is ambiguous. Germline V lookup: CDR1 SEHNR, CDR2 FQNEAQ (reference sequence). This CDR3 region has 17 residues. Trimming took off 1 base at V and 0 bases at J, with 10 bases between the two ends. The CDR3 nucleotides are TGTGCCAGCAGCTTAGGGGTGCTCAGCTCCTATAATTCACCCCTCCACTTT. Amino acids: CASSLGVLSSYNSPLHF.

This clonotype was detected only a few times. The rearrangement joins TRBV25-1 to TRBJ1-2; maybe TRBD1 (5 bases). This CDR3 comprises 12 residues. Germline V lookup: CDR1 MGHDK, CDR2 SYGVNS. Trimming pared 7 bases from V and 9 bases from J, leaving 15 bases between. DNA of the CDR3: TGTGCCAGCATGCAGGGTGACCTCAGCTACACCTTC. Residues: CASMQGDLSYTF.

In the case of this clonotype: One end of the junction varies from germline; a read error may be responsible. The V and J genes are TRBV7-2 and TRBJ2-1; 15 bases fit TRBD2. CDR1 and CDR2 (germline): SGHTA, FQGNSA. The CDR3 contains 17 residues. The chain's CDR3 is CASGLSSGTSGRNEQFF. The DNA for the CDR3 is TGTGCCAGCGGCTTATCCTCCGGGACTAGCGGGAGGAATGAGCAGTTCTTC.

Turning to this clonotype: This sequence may be a read error, since a much larger clone differs from it by one base. The chain links TRBV3-1 to TRBJ2-5; D is ambiguous. The end of the DNA aligns better with TRBJ2-7, so the J call may be wrong. The CDR3 loop spans 15 amino acids. Per the germline V gene, CDR1 is LGHDT and CDR2 is YNNKEL (reference sequence). The CDR3 here is CASSHSGGRTDEQYF. The CDR3 DNA is TGTGCCAGCAGCCATTCTGGCGGCCGAACCGACGAGCAGTACTTC.

The table lists this clonotype with many counts. The V and J genes are TRBV7-2 and TRBJ2-3; TRBD2 might be the D (6 bases). The CDR3 covers 17 residues. Trimming removed 5 bases at V and 2 bases at J, with 20 bases between. CDR1 and CDR2 from the germline V gene are SGHTA and FQGNSA. CDR3 in DNA: TGTGCCAGCAGCCCTGAAAGGGTCCGGGGGTACACAGATACGCAGTATTTT. Its translation is CASSPERVRGYTDTQYF.

This clonotype has just a few counts. The chain couples TRBV4-2 to TRBJ2-7; 9 bases align to TRBD2. Germline V CDR1 and CDR2: LGHNA, YNFKEQ. The CDR3 is 17 amino acids. The V segment lost 4 bases and the J segment 0 bases; nucleotides outside the gene matches: 10. CDR3 residues: CASSRGLSGRPSYEQYF. CDR3 DNA sequence: TGTGCCAGCAGCCGCGGACTAAGCGGGAGGCCCTCCTACGAGCAGTACTTC.